Listed below are T cell receptor beta chains from one sample, sequenced in a study of cytomegalovirus exposure and HLA in healthy donors. TCRdb keeps only in-frame clones here, not all; method: immunoSEQ multiplex PCR. The repertoire includes roughly 99,000 clones, 79% of them detected once, and approximately 3.6% sits in the top ten. Sequencing was performed on PBMCs. The receptor source for this set is a woman in her thirties or forties in good health and CMV-seronegative. CDR3s include the opening cysteine and the closing phenylalanine or tryptophan. Fields, in order: CDR3 DNA, CDR3 protein, clone size, J gene, D gene, V gene. The D gene is left open where the match is weak. Clone size is shown for a subset of rows, as once, few, many or a class of expanded clone.

TGTGCCAGTAGTATAGACAGGGGAACTCGAAATGGCTACACCTTC,CASSIDRGTRNGYTF,NA,TRBJ1-2,NA,TRBV19
TGTGCCAGTAGTAGCTGGGACAGGGGAGCCTATGGCTACACCTTC,CASSSWDRGAYGYTF,NA,TRBJ1-2,TRBD1,TRBV19
TGTGCCACCCCGATGAGGGAGGAAAGCTCCTACAATGAGCAGTTCTTC,CATPMREESSYNEQFF,NA,TRBJ2-1,NA,TRBV7-9
TGTGCCAGCAGCACCAGAAGGGGAACCTACGAGCAGTACTTC,CASSTRRGTYEQYF,NA,TRBJ2-7,NA,TRBV9
TGTGCCAGCAGGGAATGGGGCCTGAACACTGAAGCTTTCTTT,CASREWGLNTEAFF,NA,TRBJ1-1,NA,TRBV6-1
TGTGCCACCAGCAGAGTTCGGGGGGGGCCCCTAGAGACCCAGTACTTC,CATSRVRGGPLETQYF,NA,TRBJ2-5,TRBD2,TRBV15
TGTGCCAGCTCCGCAGTCGTGGCGGGGGCCTACGAGCAGTACTTC,CASSAVVAGAYEQYF,NA,TRBJ2-7,TRBD2,TRBV6-5
TGTGCCAGCAGCCCCGGTGGCCCTAGCGGAGACTACGAGCAGTACTTC,CASSPGGPSGDYEQYF,NA,TRBJ2-7,TRBD2,TRBV7-2
TGTGCCAGCAGAGACAGGGTTCGACACAATGAGCAGTTCTTC,CASRDRVRHNEQFF,NA,TRBJ2-1,TRBD1,TRBV28
TGCGCCAGCAGCTTGGTGGTAGCAGGCACAGATACGCAGTATTTT,CASSLVVAGTDTQYF,NA,TRBJ2-3,NA,TRBV5-1
TGTGCCAGCAGCCCCGGGACAGGGGGCGGGGAGACCCAGTACTTC,CASSPGTGGGETQYF,NA,TRBJ2-5,TRBD1,TRBV6-5
TGTGCCAGCAGTTCCGGGGGGCCGGAGACCCAGTACTTC,CASSSGGPETQYF,NA,TRBJ2-5,NA,TRBV6-6
TGCGCCAGCAGCCAAGAAGTGGCAGGGGGGTTCGAGCAGTACTTC,CASSQEVAGGFEQYF,NA,TRBJ2-7,NA,TRBV4-1
TGTGCCAGCAGCGTAGAGGGGAGGCCCTATGGCTACACCTTC,CASSVEGRPYGYTF,NA,TRBJ1-2,NA,TRBV9
TGCGCCAGCAGCGGTGGGAGCCTTGGAAACACCATATATTTT,CASSGGSLGNTIYF,NA,TRBJ1-3,NA,TRBV4-3
TGTGCCAGCAGTTCCCAGGGCTACGAGCAGTACTTC,CASSSQGYEQYF,NA,TRBJ2-7,NA,TRBV6-6
TGTGCCAGCAGCACCCATGACTGGGAGACCCAGTACTTC,CASSTHDWETQYF,NA,TRBJ2-5,NA,TRBV7-3
TGTGCCAGTAGTATACCCCGGGACAGGGTTGCGGAGCCCCAGCATTTT,CASSIPRDRVAEPQHF,NA,TRBJ1-5,TRBD1,TRBV19
TGTGCCAGCAGTGGCGAGAGCTCCCCTAATTCACCCCTCCACTTT,CASSGESSPNSPLHF,NA,TRBJ1-6,NA,TRBV2
TGTGCCAGCAGTGCCAGACAGGGTCGAGAAAAACTGTTTTTT,CASSARQGREKLFF,NA,TRBJ1-4,TRBD1,TRBV27
TGTGCCAGTAGTATGGCTCGGGACAGGGGGCGAAAGGAGCAGTACTTC,CASSMARDRGRKEQYF,NA,TRBJ2-7,TRBD1,TRBV19
TGCGCCAGCAGCCAATGGACAGGCAGGGGTAACACTGAAGCTTTCTTT,CASSQWTGRGNTEAFF,few,TRBJ1-1,TRBD1,TRBV4-3
TGTGCCAGCAGCTTAGCTAGCGGCCAAGAGACCCAGTACTTC,CASSLASGQETQYF,NA,TRBJ2-5,NA,TRBV7-9
TGTGCCAGCAGGACAGCGTTTTTGGGTACCGGGGAGCTGTTTTTT,CASRTAFLGTGELFF,few,TRBJ2-2,NA,TRBV5-8
TGTGCCAGCTCTCCCGGGACAAACAATTCACCCCTCCACTTT,CASSPGTNNSPLHF,NA,TRBJ1-6,NA,TRBV18
TGTGCCAGCAGCGGACCCAGGGTTGCGGGGGGTAGAAATGAGCAGTTCTTC,CASSGPRVAGGRNEQFF,NA,TRBJ2-1,TRBD2,TRBV9
TGTGCCATCTCTTCGGGCCAAGAGACCCAGTACTTC,CAISSGQETQYF,NA,TRBJ2-5,NA,TRBV10-3